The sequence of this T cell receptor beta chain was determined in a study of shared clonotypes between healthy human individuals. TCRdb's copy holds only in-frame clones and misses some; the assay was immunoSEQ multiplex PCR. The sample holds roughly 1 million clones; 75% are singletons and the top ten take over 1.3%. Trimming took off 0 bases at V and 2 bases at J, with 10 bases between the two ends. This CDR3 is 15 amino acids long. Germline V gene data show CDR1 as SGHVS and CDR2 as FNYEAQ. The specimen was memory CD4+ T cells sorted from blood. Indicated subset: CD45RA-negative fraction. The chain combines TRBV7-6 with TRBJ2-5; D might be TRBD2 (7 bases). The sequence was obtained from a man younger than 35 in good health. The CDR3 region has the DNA TGTGCCAGCAGCTTAGCGGGGGGGGCTCAAGAGACCCAGTACTTC. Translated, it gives CASSLAGGAQETQYF.